This note documents a single T cell receptor (beta chain) sequence. Profiling that covered TCR beta VDJ and CDR3 relied on genomic DNA as its template. Using its own MiXCR run on the reads, TCRdb lists one record per CDR3 protein. The sample holds some 98,000 distinct CDR3 sequences, 55% to 80% seen once. The CDR3 is 14 residues long. From germline, CDR1 is LNHDA and CDR2 SQIVND (reference sequence). V lost 5 bases and J lost 0, with 11 bases in between. This entry belongs to a study of CD8+CD57+ T cells in acquired aplastic anemia. All patients picked for sequencing had shown, by flow cytometry, an expansion of CD8+CD57+ cells.

Input material: sorted CD4+, CD8+, or CD8+CD57+ T cells (not recorded which) from PBMCs. The rearrangement links TRBV19 to TRBJ2-7, with a weak D call TRBD2 (5 bases). The clonotype comes from a human donor with aplastic anemia. The DNA for the CDR3 is TGTGCCAGTAGTTCTCAGCGGACCTCCTACGAGCAGTACTTC. It encodes CASSSQRTSYEQYF.